These T cell receptor beta chains were read from a single sample in a study of T cells in Graves' hyperthyroidism and ophthalmopathy. TCRdb recomputed calls from the multiplex PCR reads with MiXCR, one row per CDR3 protein. The repertoire has 640,000 or so distinct CDR3 sequences, 12% to 15% of them found once; the top ten carry roughly 7%. The sequenced sample was blood. The receptors originated from a woman in her late teens or twenties with Graves' ophthalmopathy. CDR3s include the opening cysteine and the closing phenylalanine or tryptophan. A D gene is named only where the DNA matches it firmly. The size of a clone is reported for some rows only, either as once, few or many, or as a class for expanded clones.

V	J	D	size	DNA	CDR3
TRBV20-1	TRBJ2-2	TRBD2	many	TGCAGTGCTAAGACTAGCGGGAGACAGCGCACCGGGGAGCTGTTTTTT	CSAKTSGRQRTGELFF
TRBV19	TRBJ1-2	NA	few	TGTGCCAGTAGTATAGTCCTCTCGGGTAGGGGCTACACCTTC	CASSIVLSGRGYTF
TRBV7-9	TRBJ2-5	NA	many	TGTGCCAGCAGCTTAGGGGGAAACCACGGCACGGAGACCCAGTACTTC	CASSLGGNHGTETQYF
TRBV20-1	TRBJ2-1	TRBD2	many	TGCAGTGCTAGAGATTTCGGTAGCGGGAAGCGGGATGAGCAGTTCTTC	CSARDFGSGKRDEQFF
TRBV5-6	TRBJ2-1	TRBD2	many	TGTGCCAGCAGTTTAGGGACTAGTAATGAGCAGTTCTTC	CASSLGTSNEQFF
TRBV19	TRBJ1-1	NA	many	TGTGCCAGTAGTATAAGGGGCCGTATCACTGAAGCTTTCTTT	CASSIRGRITEAFF
TRBV10-3	TRBJ1-6	TRBD1	few	TGTGCCATCAGTGAGGGTGCAGGGGGCGTAGAATCACCCCTCCACTTT	CAISEGAGGVESPLHF
TRBV29-1	TRBJ2-1	NA	few	TGCAGCGTTGAAGAAGGCGCCTACTGGGTTTATGAGCAGTTCTTC	CSVEEGAYWVYEQFF
TRBV5-1	TRBJ2-1	NA	many	TGCGCCAGCAGCTCCCCCGACAGAACCAATGAGCAGTTCTTC	CASSSPDRTNEQFF
TRBV12-3/TRBV12-4	TRBJ2-5	NA	NA	TGTGCCGTGGGGAGACAGGAACAAGAGACCCAGTACTTC	CAVGRQEQETQYF
TRBV2	TRBJ1-6	NA	many	TGTGCCAGCAGTGACGAGTATAATTCACCCCTCCACTTT	CASSDEYNSPLHF
TRBV20-1	TRBJ2-1	TRBD2	NA	TGCAGTGCTAGTAGCGGGAGGGCCCTTTATGAGCAGTTCTTC	CSASSGRALYEQFF
TRBV7-2	TRBJ2-2	NA	few	TGTGCCAGCAGCTTACTGGGGGCGCGGGAGCTGTTTTTT	CASSLLGARELFF
TRBV12-3/TRBV12-4	TRBJ2-5	TRBD1	NA	TGTGCCAGCAGGCTCACAGGGGTCTTGGAGACCCAGTACTTC	CASRLTGVLETQYF
TRBV9	TRBJ1-1	NA	many	TGTGCCAGCAGTCGAACGGGGGGAAACACTGAAGCTTTCTTT	CASSRTGGNTEAFF
TRBV6-1	TRBJ1-2	NA	few	TGTGCCAGCAGCTCCCTGTTTCGGTTCCGGAATGGCTACACCTTC	CASSSLFRFRNGYTF
TRBV6-5	TRBJ1-1	NA	many	TGTGCCAGCAGTTATGGAGCATCTGAAGCTTTCTTT	CASSYGASEAFF
TRBV27	TRBJ1-1	NA	many	TGTGCCAGCAGTCCCAGGGTGATGAGGACTGAAGCTTTCTTT	CASSPRVMRTEAFF
TRBV6-2/TRBV6-3	TRBJ2-3	NA	NA	TGTGCCAGCAGGAAAACTAGGCTACCGCTAACCGATACGCAGTATTTT	CASRKTRLPLTDTQYF
TRBV5-6	TRBJ2-2	TRBD2	NA	TGTGCCAGCAGCTCCGGCGGCCTAGCGGGAGGGTATCCCGGGGAGCTGTTTTTT	CASSSGGLAGGYPGELFF
TRBV29-1	TRBJ1-3	NA	many	TGCAGCGTTGAAGACAGGGCTGGAAACACCATATATTTT	CSVEDRAGNTIYF
TRBV9	TRBJ1-4	NA	few	TGTGCCAGCAGCGTGCGAGGAAGCAATGAAAAACTGTTTTTT	CASSVRGSNEKLFF
TRBV4-1	TRBJ2-1	NA	NA	TGCGCCAGCAGCCAAGAGGGGTATGAGCAGTTCTTC	CASSQEGYEQFF
TRBV20-1	TRBJ1-4	TRBD1	NA	TGCAGTGCGGGACAGGGGGCTAATGAAAAACTGTTTTTT	CSAGQGANEKLFF
TRBV6-1	TRBJ2-5	NA	few	TGTGCCAGCAGTAACCGGGACCTAGGGGCAGAGACCCAGTACTTC	CASSNRDLGAETQYF
TRBV7-2	TRBJ1-2	NA	many	TGTGCCAGCGGTATCTATGGCTACACCTTC	CASGIYGYTF
TRBV20-1	TRBJ2-1	TRBD2	NA	TGCAGTGCTAGAGGGGTATCTAGCGGGAAGGGGAATGAGCAGTTCTTC	CSARGVSSGKGNEQFF
TRBV7-2	TRBJ2-5	TRBD2	many	TGTGCCAGCAGCGGACTAGCGGAAGAGACCCAGTACTTC	CASSGLAEETQYF
TRBV28	TRBJ2-7	NA	many	TGTGCCAGCAGTTTCAGTGACAGTTACTACGAGCAGTACTTC	CASSFSDSYYEQYF
TRBV7-3	TRBJ2-5	TRBD2	many	TGTGCCAGCAGCTTATCGGGGGGAAGCGTGGAGACCCAGTACTTC	CASSLSGGSVETQYF
TRBV10-3	TRBJ1-4	NA	few	TGTGCCATTTCAGGGGCCTACCGTGAAAAACTGTTTTTT	CAISGAYREKLFF
TRBV30	TRBJ2-5	TRBD1	many	TGTGCCTGGAGTGAAACAGGGGGCCCAGAGACCCAGTACTTC	CAWSETGGPETQYF
TRBV19	TRBJ2-7	NA	NA	TGTGCCAGTAGTATCCTTTTTGGAAGCTCCTACGAGCAGTACTTC	CASSILFGSSYEQYF
TRBV19	TRBJ2-7	TRBD1	many	TGTGCCACCCAACGGGACAGGGCAGGGTACGAGCAGTACTTC	CATQRDRAGYEQYF
TRBV18	TRBJ2-5	NA	NA	TGTGCCAGCTCACCACCGATCGAGACCCAGTACTTC	CASSPPIETQYF
TRBV2	TRBJ2-1	NA	many	TGTGCCAGCAGTGACCCGGGAGCAACCTACAATGAGCAGTTCTTC	CASSDPGATYNEQFF
TRBV28	TRBJ2-7	NA	many	TGTGCCAGCAGCCCAACAGGGATTGGCTACGAGCAGTACTTC	CASSPTGIGYEQYF
TRBV6-2/TRBV6-3	TRBJ1-1	NA	few	TGTGCCAGCAGTTACAGTCCCAAGGGGACTGAAGCTTTCTTT	CASSYSPKGTEAFF
TRBV10-3	TRBJ1-1	NA	many	TGTGCCATCAGAACAAGGACAGAGAACACTGAAGCTTTCTTT	CAIRTRTENTEAFF
TRBV2	TRBJ1-4	NA	many	TGTGCCAGCAGGAACCAGGGATCTTTTGAAAAACTGTTTTTT	CASRNQGSFEKLFF
TRBV29-1	TRBJ1-3	NA	few	TGCAGCGTTGAAGGGTCCAGCTCTGGAAACACCATATATTTT	CSVEGSSSGNTIYF
TRBV5-1	TRBJ1-1	NA	many	TGCGCCAGCAGCTTGGCATCAGAGAACACTGAAGCTTTCTTT	CASSLASENTEAFF
TRBV12-5	TRBJ1-5	NA	many	TGTGCTAGCCATAAGGCCGGGGATCAGCCCCAGCATTTT	CASHKAGDQPQHF
TRBV27	TRBJ2-7	NA	few	TGTGCCAGCAGTTTCAAGGCTAGCGAGAACTACGAGCAGTACTTC	CASSFKASENYEQYF
TRBV7-8	TRBJ2-5	TRBD2	few	TGTGCCAGCAGCTTCTTAGCGGGAGGGAAAGAGACCCAGTACTTC	CASSFLAGGKETQYF
TRBV3-1	TRBJ2-1	TRBD2	many	TGTGCCAGCAGCCAAGATGGGCCCGGATCGGCGGGAGGCTACAATGAGCAGTTCTTC	CASSQDGPGSAGGYNEQFF
TRBV6-5	TRBJ2-7	TRBD2	many	TGTGCCAGCAGTTACTCAACAGCGGGAGGTTACCGCGAGCAGTACTTC	CASSYSTAGGYREQYF
TRBV7-2	TRBJ1-2	NA	NA	TGTGCCAGCGGTCAAGACGACCGTGGCTACACCTTC	CASGQDDRGYTF
TRBV7-2	TRBJ2-1	NA	NA	TGTGCCAACAGCCCTTACTTGTACAATGAGCAGTTCTTC	CANSPYLYNEQFF
TRBV5-1	TRBJ2-6	NA	few	TGCGCCAGCAGCTTGGGATGGTCTGGGGCCAACGTCCTGACTTTC	CASSLGWSGANVLTF
TRBV5-1	TRBJ2-2	TRBD2	few	TGCGCCAGCAGCAGGACTAGCGGGAGAAGAACCGGGGAGCTGTTTTTT	CASSRTSGRRTGELFF
TRBV20-1	TRBJ2-7	NA	many	TGCAGTGCTAGAGAAAGCGGAAAGGACTACGAGCAGTACTTC	CSARESGKDYEQYF
TRBV10-3	TRBJ2-7	NA	many	TGTGCCATCAGTGGAAGAGGGGACGAGCAGTACTTC	CAISGRGDEQYF
TRBV19	TRBJ1-5	NA	many	TGTGCCAGTAGTACGGGGGTTAGCAATCAGCCCCAGCATTTT	CASSTGVSNQPQHF
TRBV12-3/TRBV12-4	TRBJ2-5	NA	many	TGTGCCAGCAGTTTAAGTATAGGGGAGGTGACCCAGTACTTC	CASSLSIGEVTQYF
TRBV9	TRBJ2-5	NA	many	TGTGCCAGCAGCGTAGCTACGGGTGCCCCTGGGACCCAGTACTTC	CASSVATGAPGTQYF